The next 4 T cell receptor beta chains were all read from a single sample in a study of blood T cells in healthy people across ages. It was with a sample-barcoded 5' primer and a J-beta primer mix that a second PCR of about 7 to 12 cycles was run. TCRdb called the 5' RACE reads again in MiXCR, with one record for every CDR3 protein. Among 1.5 million to 2 million distinct CDR3 sequences, just under 50% were seen once, and the ten largest hold around 2.1%. The sample was blood. The receptors come from a woman between 40 and 50 years old in good health.

This clonotype was counted a single time. The chain links TRBV5-1 to TRBJ1-6, with no clear D. The V gene lost 5 bases and the J gene lost 9 bases, with 18 bases spanning the gap. This CDR3 comprises 15 residues. Germline V gene sequence: CDR1 SGHRS, CDR2 YFSETQ. The CDR3 nucleotides are TGCGCCAGCAGACTTTCTTCGGGAGGGAGTTCACCCCTCCACTTT. Translated, it gives CASRLSSGGSSPLHF.

The chain is built from TRBV11-2 and TRBJ2-5, with TRBD1 matching 9 bases. V shed 5 bases and J 5 bases; nucleotides not matched to a gene: 9. This CDR3 spans 15 amino acids. The germline gives CDR1 SGHAT, CDR2 FQNNGV. The CDR3 sequence: CASSQRTGALETQYF. CDR3 nucleotides: TGTGCCAGCAGCCAAAGGACAGGGGCGTTGGAGACCCAGTACTTC. The full variable domain, completed using reference TRBV11-2 and TRBJ2-5, is EAGVAQSPRYKIIEKRQSVAFWCNPISGHATLYWYQQILGQGPKLLIQFQNNGVVDDSQLPKDRFSAERLKGVDSTLKIQPAKLEDSAVYLCASSQRTGALETQYFGPGTRLLVL.

The V gene is TRBV6-2 or TRBV6-3, the J gene TRBJ2-3; 7 bases map to TRBD1. The germline V gene encodes CDR1 MNHEY and CDR2 SVGEGT. J lost 1 base, V lost 2 bases, and 6 bases had no gene match. The CDR3 length is 16 residues. The CDR3 DNA reads as TGTGCCAGCAGTTACCCCGACAGGGTCCGCACAGATACGCAGTATTTT. Translated: CASSYPDRVRTDTQYF.

The chain employs TRBV6-2 or TRBV6-3 and TRBJ1-5; the match to TRBD1 covers 7 bases. The CDR3 runs to 15 residues. V dropped 2 bases and J dropped 4; count of bases not matched to a gene: 5. The germline V gene encodes CDR1 MNHEY and CDR2 SVGEGT. The CDR3 spells CASSYQTGMNQPQHF. CDR3 nucleotide sequence: TGTGCCAGCAGTTACCAGACAGGGATGAATCAGCCCCAGCATTTT.